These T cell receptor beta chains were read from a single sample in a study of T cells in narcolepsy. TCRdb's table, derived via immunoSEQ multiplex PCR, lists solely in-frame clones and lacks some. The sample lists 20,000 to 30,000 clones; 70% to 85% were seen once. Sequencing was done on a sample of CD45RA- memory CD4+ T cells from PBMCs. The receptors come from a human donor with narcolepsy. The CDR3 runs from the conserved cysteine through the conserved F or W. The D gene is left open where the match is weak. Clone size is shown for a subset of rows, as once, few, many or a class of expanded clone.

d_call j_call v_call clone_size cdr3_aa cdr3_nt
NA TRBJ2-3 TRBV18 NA CASSPQGIATDTQYF TGTGCCAGCTCACCTCAGGGAATCGCCACAGATACGCAGTATTTT
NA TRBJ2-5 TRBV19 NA CASRDGGYEETQYF TGTGCCAGTAGAGACGGGGGTTACGAAGAGACCCAGTACTTC
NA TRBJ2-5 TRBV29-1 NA CSVYSLLGGRETQYF TGCAGCGTGTACTCACTGTTGGGGGGAAGAGAGACCCAGTACTTC
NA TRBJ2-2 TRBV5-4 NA CASSLDLTGTGELFF TGTGCCAGCAGCTTGGACCTCACGGGCACCGGGGAGCTGTTTTTT
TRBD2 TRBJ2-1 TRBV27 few CASRDPGASGTYNEQFF TGTGCCAGCAGAGACCCAGGAGCTAGCGGAACCTACAATGAGCAGTTCTTC
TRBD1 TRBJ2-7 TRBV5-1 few CASSVDRGYEQYF TGCGCCAGCAGCGTGGACAGGGGCTACGAGCAGTACTTC
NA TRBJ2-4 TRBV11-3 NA CASTRGSSGNIQYF TGTGCCAGCACCCGAGGGAGTTCTGGAAACATTCAGTACTTC
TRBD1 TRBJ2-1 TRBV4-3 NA CASSQALTGVNYNEQFF TGCGCCAGCAGCCAAGCCTTGACAGGGGTCAACTACAATGAGCAGTTCTTC
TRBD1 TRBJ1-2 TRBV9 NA CASSVGTGDYGYTF TGTGCCAGCAGCGTGGGTACAGGGGACTATGGCTACACCTTC
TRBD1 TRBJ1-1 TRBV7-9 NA CASSLNSGTGGYGFF TGTGCCAGCAGCTTAAATTCGGGAACAGGGGGCTACGGTTTCTTT
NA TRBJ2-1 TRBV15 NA CATSSPGSVSDEQFF TGTGCCACCAGCTCACCGGGGTCCGTCTCCGATGAGCAGTTCTTC
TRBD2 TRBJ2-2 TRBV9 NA CASSLEGGFGELFF TGTGCCAGCAGCCTCGAGGGAGGGTTCGGGGAGCTGTTTTTT
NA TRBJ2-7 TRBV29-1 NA CSVVERLGTPSYEQYF TGCAGCGTTGTAGAAAGATTAGGGACCCCCTCCTACGAGCAGTACTTC
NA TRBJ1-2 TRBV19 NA CASSMTGPDGYTF TGTGCCAGTAGTATGACGGGTCCTGATGGCTACACCTTC
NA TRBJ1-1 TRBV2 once CASSGQGRTGEAFF TGTGCCAGCAGTGGCCAGGGGCGGACGGGTGAAGCTTTCTTT
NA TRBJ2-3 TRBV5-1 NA CASSLYTDTDTQYF TGCGCCAGCAGCTTGTATACAGACACAGATACGCAGTATTTT
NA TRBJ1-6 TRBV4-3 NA CASSQDHQVINSPLHF TGCGCCAGCAGCCAAGATCATCAGGTGATCAATTCACCCCTCCACTTT
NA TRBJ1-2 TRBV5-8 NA CASSLYGNYGYTF TGTGCCAGCAGCTTATACGGAAACTATGGCTACACCTTC
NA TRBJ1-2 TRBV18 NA CASSPGAVNGYTF TGTGCCAGCTCACCGGGCGCAGTAAATGGCTACACCTTC
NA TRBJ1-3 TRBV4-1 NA CASSQVGGGNTIYF TGCGCCAGCAGCCAAGTCGGGGGGGGAAACACCATATATTTT
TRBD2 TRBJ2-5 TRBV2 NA CASRGLAVGQETQYF TGTGCCAGCAGGGGACTAGCGGTCGGCCAAGAGACCCAGTACTTC
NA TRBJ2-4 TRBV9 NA CASSVDPSENIQYF TGTGCCAGCAGCGTAGACCCCAGTGAAAACATTCAGTACTTC
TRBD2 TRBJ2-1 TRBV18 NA CASSPGAGGGEQFF TGTGCCAGCTCACCCGGAGCGGGAGGCGGTGAGCAGTTCTTC
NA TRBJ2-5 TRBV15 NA CATSRRGGGTETQYF TGTGCCACCAGCAGAAGGGGCGGAGGGACAGAGACCCAGTACTTC
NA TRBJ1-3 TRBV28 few CASSPQSSGNTIYF TGTGCCAGCAGTCCCCAGAGCTCTGGAAACACCATATATTTT
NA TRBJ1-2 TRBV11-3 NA CASSRGQTGGYTF TGTGCCAGCAGCCGAGGCCAAACAGGAGGCTACACCTTC
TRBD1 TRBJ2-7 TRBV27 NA CASSLGTGLGQYF TGTGCCAGTAGTTTAGGGACAGGGCTCGGGCAGTACTTC
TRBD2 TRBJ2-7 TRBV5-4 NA CASSLARATSGRKGEQYF TGTGCCAGCAGCTTAGCGAGGGCGACTAGCGGGAGAAAAGGCGAGCAGTACTTC
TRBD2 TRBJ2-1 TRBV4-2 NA CASSQVKSGRSSYNEQFF TGTGCCAGCAGCCAAGTTAAGAGCGGGAGGAGCTCCTACAATGAGCAGTTCTTC
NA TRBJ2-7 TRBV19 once CASNRGAGPYEQYF TGTGCCAGTAACCGGGGTGCAGGCCCCTACGAGCAGTACTTC
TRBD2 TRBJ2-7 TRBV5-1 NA CASSPRTSPGEQYF TGCGCCAGCAGCCCCCGGACTAGCCCGGGGGAGCAGTACTTC
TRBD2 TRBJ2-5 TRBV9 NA CASSPRGGSAGETQYF TGTGCCAGCAGCCCCCGGGGGGGTTCTGCAGGGGAGACCCAGTACTTC
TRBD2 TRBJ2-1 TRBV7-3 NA CASSKTSGRTGNEQFF TGTGCCAGCAGCAAGACTAGCGGGAGGACGGGCAATGAGCAGTTCTTC
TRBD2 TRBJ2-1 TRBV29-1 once CSVPGTSNGQFF TGCAGCGTCCCCGGGACTAGTAATGGGCAGTTCTTC
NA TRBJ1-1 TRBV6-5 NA CASSSIQFTLITEAFF TGTGCCAGCAGTTCCATCCAATTTACCTTGATAACTGAAGCTTTCTTT
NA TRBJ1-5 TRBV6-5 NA CASSSQHGQPQHF TGTGCCAGCAGCAGCCAGCATGGTCAGCCCCAGCATTTT
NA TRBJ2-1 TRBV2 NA CASTLLLDSNEQFF TGTGCCAGCACCCTCCTCCTCGACTCTAATGAGCAGTTCTTC
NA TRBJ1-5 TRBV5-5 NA CASSLQGSGNQPQHF TGTGCCAGCAGTCTCCAGGGAAGTGGCAATCAGCCCCAGCATTTT